The present entry profiles one T cell receptor beta chain with its context. The sample holds one count of this clone. No antigen is known for it. Base qualities are not at hand, and no much larger clone is one base apart. The data were obtained in a study of blood T cell repertoires in COVID-19 (dated by TCRdb to the early 2020s). At the level of the whole study: Samples covering the acute and convalescent phases of COVID-19 were provided by collaborators in the United States, Italy and Spain. The prospective study material was composed of cDNA or gDNA derived from T cells, B-cell-depleted T cells, or PBMCs. Subjects who had been exposed to COVID-19, were actively infected with it, or had recovered from it provided the deeply sampled blood TCRbeta repertoires that made up the dataset. A freely available public database, intended as a resource for researchers studying the immune response to SARS-CoV-2, is where the repertoires were released. The samples were drawn from two sources: the first 160 participants of the ongoing ImmuneRACE study, and 950 to 1,500 subjects contributed by 6 global collaborators. Sample metadata almost always included a de-identified subject ID, COVID-19 status, age in years and sex. Where available, HLA class I and class II types were taken from metadata supplied by the sample provider and were not determined by assay-based typing. Broader findings and caveats from the paper: The amount of clinical and demographic metadata varied by source and participant and was provided uncurated.

Collaborating institutions collected whole blood in K2EDTA tubes following their own protocols. Collaborator samples were shipped for TCRbeta analysis as frozen whole blood, isolated PBMCs, or DNA extracted from either sample type. TCRbeta CDR3 regions were amplified from genomic DNA using the immunoSEQ Assay, a bias-controlled multiplex PCR. The paper's processing steps were these. Within the assay, amplification of reference gene primers was used to estimate how many nucleated cells each sample contained. To quantify the absolute abundance of each unique TCRbeta CDR3 rearrangement, sequence reads were collapsed and filtered. For each sample, productive Simpson clonality was calculated as the square root of Simpson's diversity index across productive rearrangements. Sourced from immuneACCESS, this table was stored by TCRdb with only in-frame sequences that have V and J called. A share of the clones is absent; for the studies checked, an unresolved V gene accounts for under half, and the remainder has no known explanation. V and J calls and clone size are as listed in that table; D and trimming were resolved from the DNA. The table for this sample lists about 210,000 clones; 65% to 85% of them were counted only once. About 8.1% of the sample is in the top ten clones.

As encoded in the germline V gene, CDR1 is SGHRS while CDR2 is YFSETQ. From the cysteine through the phenylalanine, the CDR3 covers 13 amino acids. Only CDR3 DNA remains: 39 bases, in frame from the first base. Clipping removes 8 bases from V and 5 bases from J, with 7 as the unmatched junction base count. This sequence uses TRBV5-1 and TRBJ2-5, with 9 bases in between that match TRBD1. The clonotype originates from a woman in her forties or fifties with acute or convalescent COVID-19. What was sequenced was peripheral blood. The DNA reads as follows: TGCGCCAGTACAAACAGGGGGCGGGAGACCCAGTACTTC. This sequence encodes CASTNRGRETQYF. The CDR3 plus the reference TRBV5-1 and TRBJ2-5 genes for the other parts give the full variable domain: KAGVTQTPRYLIKTRGQQVTLSCSPISGHRSVSWYQQTPGQGLQFLFEYFSETQRNKGNFPGRFSGRQFSNSRSEMNVSTLELGDSALYLCASTNRGRETQYFGPGTRLLVL.